This T cell receptor beta chain was identified during a study of T-cell reconstitution after alpha-beta-depleted transplantation in children. Library preparation (for TCRbeta) was performed with unique molecular identifiers. TCRdb independently ran MiXCR on the PCR reads; one entry per CDR3 protein. The sample records roughly 670,000 distinct CDR3 sequences, less than 15% being singletons. The V and J ends lost 1 base and 8 bases, in that order; junction bases with no gene match: 8. Germline V gives CDR1 SEHNR, CDR2 FQNEAQ (reference sequence). CDR3 size: 16 residues. This clonotype was seen at least ten times.

Sequenced here: PBMCs, sampled before TCRalphabeta/CD19-depleted stem cell transplant. The chain has TRBV7-9 and TRBJ2-1; 10 bases agree with TRBD2. The sequence was obtained from a girl aged 2 to 9 with congenital amegakaryocytic thrombocytopenia, due to receive a stem cell transplant. CDR3 sequence reads: CASSLGWSSGSDEQFF. The CDR3 DNA is TGTGCCAGCAGCTTAGGATGGTCTAGCGGGAGTGATGAGCAGTTCTTC.